This TCR beta chain was sequenced in a study of CD8 T cells in Susac syndrome. Regarding the study as a whole: That the number of individuals in its TCR sequencing and HLA analysis was relatively small was acknowledged by the study.

About 0.5 to 1 ug RNA was reverse transcribed with random hexamers. TCR beta CDR3 was amplified by immunoSEQ covering 54 Vbeta and 13 Jbeta. TCRdb used MiXCR to reprocess the immunoSEQ multiplex PCR reads, holding one entry per CDR3 protein. The data show about 190,000 distinct CDR3 sequences, with 90% to 95% seen just once and under 0.12% held by the top ten. TEMRA cells were FACS-enriched, and CD8+ and CD4+ T cells were isolated negatively. With respect to this clonotype: Its antigen is not identified.

From germline, CDR1 is LGHDT and CDR2 YNNKEL (reference sequence). The ends were cut back, 2 bases at V and 2 bases at J, with 6 bases in the middle. The length of the CDR3 is 13 residues. Sequences were obtained from CD4+ T cells from PBMCs. This rearrangement joins TRBV3-1 to TRBJ1-2; the D gene is possibly TRBD1 (5 bases). The TCR was taken from a human donor in good health. The CDR3 protein is CASSQNRNYGYTF. The CDR3 region has the DNA TGTGCCAGCAGCCAAAACAGGAACTATGGCTACACCTTC.